These T cell receptor beta chains were read from a single sample in a study of blood T cell repertoires in COVID-19. Here immunoSEQ multiplex PCR was the method, and the copy in TCRdb shows in-frame clones only, minus some. The data contain a few hundred thousand clones, nearly 90% of them singletons. Sequencing input: PBMCs or T cells enriched from blood (not recorded which). The receptors come from a young woman who had recovered from COVID-19. The CDR3 runs from the conserved cysteine through the conserved F or W. A D gene is named only where the DNA matches it firmly. Some rows have no size entry. The others give once, few or many, or a class for an expanded clone.

TRBJ2-5,TRBD1,NA,TRBV27,CASSFLGQSRETQYF,TGTGCCAGCAGTTTTTTGGGACAGTCCCGGGAGACCCAGTACTTC
TRBJ2-1,NA,NA,TRBV6-2/TRBV6-3,CASSYVMALYNEQFF,TGTGCCAGCAGTTACGTAATGGCCCTTTACAATGAGCAGTTCTTC
TRBJ2-3,NA,NA,TRBV28,CASSLTQDTQYF,TGTGCCAGCAGTTTGACACAAGATACGCAGTATTTT
TRBJ2-3,NA,once,TRBV20-1,CSTTGADTQYF,TGCAGTACAACGGGGGCAGATACGCAGTATTTT
TRBJ2-5,TRBD1,few,TRBV11-2,CASSISGQGYSETQYF,TGTGCCAGCAGCATATCCGGACAGGGGTACTCAGAGACCCAGTACTTC
TRBJ2-7,NA,few,TRBV10-1,CASSGGGTASLNF,TGCGCCAGCAGTGGAGGAGGAACGGCCAGCCTGAACTTC
TRBJ2-3,TRBD1,NA,TRBV5-6,CASSPDRGFTDTQYF,TGTGCCAGCAGCCCGGACAGGGGATTCACAGATACGCAGTATTTT
TRBJ2-7,NA,NA,TRBV7-2,CASSLDSTPSYEQYF,TGTGCCAGCAGCTTAGACAGTACACCTTCCTACGAGCAGTACTTC
TRBJ2-1,NA,NA,TRBV9,CASSVGGRNNNEQFF,TGTGCCAGCAGCGTAGGGGGGAGGAATAACAATGAGCAGTTCTTC
TRBJ2-7,NA,NA,TRBV4-1,CASSYRQTEAYEQYF,TGCGCCAGCAGCTACCGACAGACAGAAGCCTACGAGCAGTACTTC
TRBJ2-7,NA,NA,TRBV6-5,CASTKGRLGGHEQYF,TGTGCCAGCACTAAGGGCCGCCTCGGGGGGCACGAGCAGTACTTC
TRBJ1-5,TRBD1,NA,TRBV6-5,CASSSQGGHNQPQHF,TGTGCCAGCAGTTCCCAGGGGGGTCACAATCAGCCCCAGCATTTT
TRBJ2-7,NA,NA,TRBV6-2/TRBV6-3,CASSPYVVGPQTTPTLAEQYF,TGTGCCAGCAGTCCCTATGTTGTCGGACCCCAAACAACACCTACGCTAGCCGAGCAGTACTTC
TRBJ2-1,TRBD1,NA,TRBV9,CASSLRQGDVHEQFF,TGTGCCAGCAGCCTTAGACAGGGGGATGTCCATGAGCAGTTCTTC
TRBJ1-3,NA,NA,TRBV9,CASSVHLDIGNTIYF,TGTGCCAGCAGCGTACACTTAGACATAGGAAACACCATATATTTT
TRBJ2-5,TRBD1,NA,TRBV7-6,CASGQPGTGLETQYF,TGTGCCAGCGGCCAGCCCGGGACAGGGTTGGAGACCCAGTACTTC
TRBJ2-1,TRBD2,NA,TRBV24-1,CATSGGVREKFF,TGTGCCACCAGCGGGGGGGTTCGGGAAAAGTTCTTC
TRBJ1-4,NA,few,TRBV7-2,CASAGAPNEKLFF,TGTGCCAGCGCGGGGGCCCCTAATGAAAAACTGTTTTTT